This record looks at one T cell receptor beta chain sequence and its context. No antigen is known for it. Repertoires were sampled repeatedly during chemoradiotherapy. This specimen comes from a study of chemoradiotherapy in HPV16-positive cancers. Overall study context: Two HPV16-positive patients' cells yielded candidate HPV-specific clones and common motifs.

CDR3 length: 14 amino acids. V lost 3 bases and J 3 bases, leaving 12 bases between the germline ends. Germline values: CDR1 SGDLS, CDR2 YYNGEE. Whole-study findings and limits: Only two HPV16-positive patients supplied the functional HPV-specificity definition. HPV-responsive T-cell expansion during chemoradiotherapy was linked to improved recurrence-free survival in HPV16-positive patients.

Libraries were prepared by immunoSEQ multiplex PCR; TCRdb keeps only in-frame clonotypes and omits some of them. The sample lists about 32,000 clones; approximately 90% were seen once. The sequenced sample was blood, obtained from a patient who underwent chemoradiotherapy. This TCR derives from a human donor with HPV-associated anogenital cancer. The J gene is TRBJ2-5, the V gene TRBV9, with D tentatively TRBD1 (6 bases). CDR3 region: CASSAGQPEETQYF. The CDR3, as DNA: TGTGCCAGCAGCGCAGGACAGCCCGAAGAGACCCAGTACTTC.